A selection of T cell receptor beta chains follows, all from one sample in a study of T cell repertoires in cytomegalovirus infection. Their antigens are not known. TCRdb processed the reads anew with MiXCR; each CDR3 protein has one entry. Here the sample spans some 500,000 distinct CDR3 sequences, roughly 42% being singletons. This sample comprised cultured PBMCs, obtained from culture after CMV antigen stimulation. These receptors all come from a human donor in good health (CMV status not recorded). Some clones in this sample may be carry-over from other donors' samples. Each CDR3 is given with its conserved first and last residue. A D gene is named only where the DNA matches it firmly. The size field is filled for only some rows; it gives once, few, many or a size class.

NA,NA,TRBV12-3/TRBV12-4,TRBJ1-1,CASTLGERFQQNTEAFF,TGTGCCAGCACCCTGGGGGAGCGATTTCAACAGAACACTGAAGCTTTCTTT
NA,NA,TRBV20-1,TRBJ2-7,CSVTTQYEQYF,TGCAGTGTAACAACCCAGTACGAGCAGTACTTC
few,TRBD2,TRBV7-9,TRBJ2-3,CASSPISGVRTDTQYF,TGTGCCAGCAGCCCTATTAGCGGGGTCCGCACAGATACGCAGTATTTT
NA,NA,TRBV18,TRBJ2-3,CASSPRRLTDTQYF,TGTGCCAGCTCCCCCAGACGGCTCACAGATACGCAGTATTTT
few,NA,TRBV7-9,TRBJ2-1,CASSPSSGDSYNEQFF,TGTGCCAGCAGCCCCTCTTCCGGCGACTCCTACAATGAGCAGTTCTTC
few,TRBD2,TRBV5-4,TRBJ2-7,CASSAGGLADPHEQYF,TGTGCCAGCAGCGCGGGGGGCCTAGCGGACCCTCACGAGCAGTACTTC
few,NA,TRBV12-3/TRBV12-4,TRBJ2-1,CASNRRNSYNEQFF,TGTGCCAGCAATCGGCGGAACTCCTACAATGAGCAGTTCTTC
NA,TRBD2,TRBV29-1,TRBJ2-5,CSVEAYSGGRETQYF,TGCAGCGTTGAAGCCTATAGCGGGGGGCGGGAGACCCAGTACTTC
few,TRBD1,TRBV7-9,TRBJ1-2,CASSHDRGGVGLYTF,TGTGCCAGCAGCCACGACAGGGGAGGGGTAGGGCTCTACACCTTC
few,NA,TRBV6-1,TRBJ1-4,CASRYRDRSFLFF,TGTGCCAGCAGATACCGGGACCGAAGTTTTCTGTTTTTT
NA,NA,TRBV6-6,TRBJ2-5,CASSAVIQETQYF,TGTGCCAGCAGCGCCGTCATTCAAGAGACCCAGTACTTC
NA,NA,TRBV28,TRBJ2-7,CASSLIGSEQYF,TGTGCCAGCAGTTTGATCGGGTCCGAGCAGTACTTC
few,NA,TRBV7-6,TRBJ2-2,CASSLVGRNTGELFF,TGTGCCAGCAGCTTAGTCGGCAGGAACACCGGGGAGCTGTTTTTT
NA,NA,TRBV7-8,TRBJ1-2,CASSLGRPRNYGYTF,TGTGCCAGCAGCTTAGGGCGGCCTAGAAACTATGGCTACACCTTC
many,NA,TRBV7-8,TRBJ1-5,CASSLASLGNQPQHF,TGTGCCAGCAGCTTAGCGTCCCTGGGCAATCAGCCCCAGCATTTT
NA,NA,TRBV20-1,TRBJ1-1,CSASPRADGGNTEAFF,TGCAGTGCTAGTCCTCGCGCTGACGGGGGGAACACTGAAGCTTTCTTT
NA,NA,TRBV12-5,TRBJ2-1,CASVISGNEGREQFF,TGTGCTAGTGTTATCAGCGGAAACGAAGGTCGGGAGCAGTTCTTC
NA,TRBD2,TRBV29-1,TRBJ2-1,CSVGHRGVDNEQFF,TGCAGCGTTGGGCATCGGGGGGTGGACAATGAGCAGTTCTTC
few,TRBD2,TRBV11-2,TRBJ2-3,CASSTRGRPTDTQYF,TGTGCCAGCAGTACACGCGGGAGGCCGACAGATACGCAGTATTTT
NA,NA,TRBV7-9,TRBJ1-2,CASSFRGENYGYTF,TGTGCCAGCAGCTTTAGGGGGGAAAACTATGGCTACACCTTC
few,NA,TRBV7-2,TRBJ1-3,CASSLRGLIGNTIYF,TGTGCCAGCAGCTTAAGGGGACTCATTGGAAACACCATATATTTT
many,NA,TRBV11-2,TRBJ1-5,CASSLPGGGLGPQHF,TGTGCCAGCAGCTTACCTGGGGGGGGACTGGGGCCCCAGCATTTT
many,TRBD2,TRBV7-2,TRBJ2-3,CASSLAGRRGGSTDTQYF,TGTGCCAGCAGCTTAGCGGGTCGTCGGGGGGGGAGCACAGATACGCAGTATTTT
many,NA,TRBV7-2,TRBJ1-4,CASSLDRLREKLFF,TGTGCCAGCAGCTTAGATCGATTGCGTGAAAAACTGTTTTTT
few,NA,TRBV7-2,TRBJ2-7,CASSLIANYEQYF,TGTGCCAGCAGCTTAATAGCCAACTACGAGCAGTACTTC
few,NA,TRBV28,TRBJ1-2,CASSFLGGGYTF,TGTGCCAGCAGTTTCCTTGGAGGTGGCTACACCTTC
NA,TRBD1,TRBV28,TRBJ1-6,CASSSAGQGNSPLHF,TGTGCCAGCAGTAGCGCCGGACAGGGCAATTCACCCCTCCACTTT
many,NA,TRBV7-6,TRBJ2-1,CASSLAESEQFF,TGTGCCAGCAGCTTAGCCGAGAGTGAGCAGTTCTTC
NA,TRBD1,TRBV11-2,TRBJ2-7,CASSGPGTAAGEQYF,TGTGCCAGCAGCGGACCCGGGACAGCTGCAGGCGAGCAGTACTTC
NA,NA,TRBV6-2/TRBV6-3,TRBJ1-6,CASSQDGNSPLHF,TGTGCCAGCAGTCAGGACGGTAATTCACCCCTCCACTTT
NA,NA,TRBV4-2,TRBJ1-4,CASSQDLEDRKLFF,TGTGCCAGCAGCCAAGATCTAGAAGATCGAAAACTGTTTTTT
NA,NA,TRBV2,TRBJ1-5,CASMADEQPQHF,TGTGCCAGCATGGCAGACGAACAGCCCCAGCATTTT
NA,NA,TRBV11-2,TRBJ2-7,CASSLVGWEPYF,TGTGCCAGCAGCTTAGTCGGCTGGGAACCGTACTTC
NA,TRBD1,TRBV20-1,TRBJ1-1,CSARENRGGTEAFF,TGCAGTGCTAGAGAAAACAGGGGTGGAACTGAAGCTTTCTTT
NA,NA,TRBV24-1,TRBJ2-1,CATSETFTGLAYNEQFF,TGTGCCACCAGTGAGACTTTCACAGGGTTGGCGTACAATGAGCAGTTCTTC
few,NA,TRBV6-1,TRBJ1-5,CAHGGQGLVQPQHF,TGTGCGCATGGGGGGCAGGGCCTCGTTCAGCCCCAGCATTTT
NA,NA,TRBV7-2,TRBJ2-7,CASSLMTLNEQYF,TGTGCCAGCAGCTTAATGACTCTTAACGAGCAGTACTTC
few,TRBD1,TRBV7-9,TRBJ2-7,CASSSRQGINEQYF,TGTGCCAGCAGCTCGCGACAGGGGATCAACGAGCAGTACTTC
NA,TRBD1,TRBV28,TRBJ1-3,CASGGTGEIIAPGNTIYF,TGTGCCAGCGGTGGGACAGGGGAGATTATCGCTCCGGGAAACACCATATATTTT
NA,NA,TRBV10-3,TRBJ2-2,CAISQTQTGELFF,TGTGCCATCAGCCAGACGCAGACCGGGGAGCTGTTTTTT
few,NA,TRBV27,TRBJ1-2,CASRGSYGYTF,TGTGCCAGCAGAGGAAGCTATGGCTACACCTTC
NA,NA,TRBV28,TRBJ2-1,CASSFWARGEGEQFF,TGTGCCAGCAGTTTCTGGGCCAGGGGGGAGGGTGAGCAGTTCTTC
NA,TRBD1,TRBV11-1,TRBJ2-4,CASSLTTGAIIQYF,TGTGCCAGCAGCTTAACGACAGGGGCGATCATTCAGTACTTC
once,NA,TRBV15,TRBJ1-4,CATSRDSTGANEKLFF,TGTGCCACCAGCAGAGATTCTACGGGTGCTAATGAAAAACTGTTTTTT
few,NA,TRBV12-3/TRBV12-4,TRBJ1-5,CASSLALDRDSNQPQHF,TGTGCCAGCAGTTTAGCATTGGACCGAGATAGCAATCAGCCCCAGCATTTT
NA,NA,TRBV19,TRBJ2-1,CASSMGLSYNEQFF,TGTGCCAGTAGTATGGGTCTCTCCTACAATGAGCAGTTCTTC